This T cell receptor beta chain was recovered during a study of blood T cell repertoires in COVID-19. Libraries were prepared by immunoSEQ multiplex PCR; TCRdb keeps only in-frame clonotypes and omits some of them. The profile covers fewer than 300,000 clones, with 82% appearing a single time and 2.5% to 3.5% taken by the ten largest. This CDR3 has 17 amino acids. Germline V CDR1 and CDR2: KGHDR, SFDVKD. V lost 4 bases to trimming and J lost 4 bases; unmatched junction nucleotides: 13. Sequencing was done on a sample of peripheral blood. This clonotype was obtained from a woman aged 18-35 years with acute or convalescent COVID-19. This chain uses TRBV24-1 with TRBJ2-7; 9 bases fit TRBD1. CDR3 sequence reads: CATSDNPGQGEGYEQYF. The CDR3, as DNA: TGTGCCACCAGTGACAATCCGGGACAGGGAGAGGGTTACGAGCAGTACTTC.